These 22 T cell receptor beta chains were sequenced from one sample in a study of glioma-infiltrating T cells after dendritic cell vaccination. Method: immunoSEQ multiplex PCR; TCRdb's copy keeps in-frame clones and lacks some. The sample contains about 32,000 clones, more than 85% of which appear only once. This sample comprised blood, obtained before dendritic cell vaccination. The receptors come from a human donor with glioblastoma.

This chain connects TRBV4-1 to TRBJ2-3; 12 nucleotides agree with TRBD2. Trimming took 4 bases from V and 0 from J; bases not matched to a gene: 5. Germline V gene data show CDR1 as MGHRA and CDR2 as YSYEKL. This CDR3 spans 17 amino acids. The CDR3 reads CASSPRTSGDSTDTQYF. The CDR3, as DNA: TGCGCCAGCAGCCCGAGGACTAGCGGGGATAGCACAGATACGCAGTATTTT.

V and J are TRBV5-1 and TRBJ2-3, with 8 positions matching TRBD2. Trimming at V came to 4 bases and at J to 2 bases, leaving 6 bases not matched to a gene. The CDR3 consists of 15 residues. The germline V gene encodes CDR1 SGHRS and CDR2 YFSETQ. CDR3 nucleotide sequence: TGCGCCAGCAGCGCCGGGGGGGAGCCCACAGATACGCAGTATTTT. Translating gives CASSAGGEPTDTQYF.

In nucleotides, the CDR3 is TGTGCCAGTAGTATCTACGGCGGGGCACCCCCCTCTGGAAACACCATATATTTT. It is translated as CASSIYGGAPPSGNTIYF. This chain uses TRBV19 with TRBJ1-3, with TRBD1 as a possible D gene (5 bases). Trimming cost V 3 bases and J 0 bases, with 18 bases left between them. This CDR3 region has 18 residues. Germline V gives CDR1 LNHDA, CDR2 SQIVND (reference sequence).

This clone has just one count. The chain is built from TRBV18 and TRBJ1-1; D remains unclear. The germline CDR1 and CDR2 sequences are KGHSH and LQKENI. V gave up 1 base and J gave up 8 bases, with 17 bases separating them. The CDR3 is 15 residues long. The CDR3, as DNA: TGTGCCAGCTCACCACGTCAGTTACCCGCCCTGGAAGCTTTCTTT. Its translation is CASSPRQLPALEAFF.

The chain couples TRBV2 to TRBJ2-1, with 9 bases lining up with TRBD2. The CDR3 extends over 16 amino acids. V was clipped by 11 bases and J by 1 base; unmatched bases: 12. Germline CDR1 SNHLY, CDR2 FYNNEI. The CDR3 reads CAPSKPSGKSYNEQFF. The CDR3, as DNA: TGTGCCCCCAGCAAGCCTAGCGGGAAATCCTACAATGAGCAGTTCTTC.

This chain uses TRBV4-1 with TRBJ1-1; D perhaps matches TRBD1 (6 bases). Trimming left V 4 bases short and J 1 base short, with 10 bases between. This CDR3 region has 14 residues. From germline, CDR1 is MGHRA and CDR2 YSYEKL. The CDR3 loop reads CASSLRTANTEAFF. In DNA form, the CDR3 reads TGCGCCAGCAGCCTCAGGACAGCGAACACTGAAGCTTTCTTT.

This clone was found once. V gene TRBV29-1 combines with J gene TRBJ1-5; D unresolved. Trimming took 0 bases from V and 5 from J, leaving 17 bases between them. The CDR3 loop spans 16 amino acids. Germline assignment: CDR1 SQVTM and CDR2 ANQGSEA. The chain's CDR3 is CSVEDWASQIYQPQHF. The CDR3 DNA is TGCAGCGTTGAAGATTGGGCCAGTCAGATTTATCAGCCCCAGCATTTT.

This clone was detected only a few times. This chain joins TRBV7-9 and TRBJ2-7, with TRBD1 matching 10 bases. Germline V lookup: CDR1 SEHNR, CDR2 FQNEAQ (reference sequence). The trim removed 8 bases at V and 2 bases at J, leaving 6 bases unmatched. CDR3 length: 14 residues. CDR3 sequence: CASAPGTGAYEQYF. In nucleotides, the CDR3 is TGTGCCAGCGCACCCGGGACAGGGGCCTACGAGCAGTACTTC.

The chain recombines TRBV2 with TRBJ1-1; D gene unclear. The germline V gene encodes CDR1 SNHLY and CDR2 FYNNEI. V lost 10 bases to trimming and J lost 1 base, with 19 bases between them. This CDR3 is 15 amino acids long. DNA of the CDR3: TGTGCCATGTCCGCGGAGATAAGACGGAACACTGAAGCTTTCTTT. Translation: CAMSAEIRRNTEAFF.

The J gene is TRBJ2-3, the V gene TRBV4-2; possible D gene TRBD2, 5 bases. CDR1 is LGHNA and CDR2 is YNFKEQ in the germline V gene. The CDR3 contains 17 residues. Trimming took 1 base from V and 0 from J, leaving 14 bases between them. The DNA for the CDR3 is TGTGCCAGCAGCCAAGTTTTGGGAGCATCTAGCACAGATACGCAGTATTTT. Its translation: CASSQVLGASSTDTQYF.

The V and J genes are TRBV2 and TRBJ1-1, with D uncertain. CDR1 SNHLY and CDR2 FYNNEI come from the germline V gene. This CDR3 is built from 14 residues. Trimming left V 3 bases short and J 4 bases short, with 12 bases between. CDR3 sequence reads: CASSDEGTGTEAFF. Written as DNA, the CDR3 is TGTGCCAGCAGTGATGAGGGAACGGGCACTGAAGCTTTCTTT.

The gene calls are TRBV10-2 and TRBJ1-1; maybe TRBD1 (5 bases). Trimming pared 7 bases from V and 1 base from J, leaving 7 bases between. The CDR3 covers 12 residues. Germline CDR1 WSHSY, CDR2 SAAADI. The CDR3 DNA sequence: TGCGCCAGCACGGGGGGGAACACTGAAGCTTTCTTT. Amino acids: CASTGGNTEAFF.

The chain combines TRBV5-8 with TRBJ1-1; no firm D call. Deletions cut 2 bases from V and 3 bases from J, with 5 bases between. This CDR3 has 12 amino acids. Germline V gene data show CDR1 as SGHTS and CDR2 as YDEGEE. CDR3 protein: CASSFGYTEAFF. The CDR3 nucleotides are TGTGCCAGCAGCTTCGGTTACACTGAAGCTTTCTTT. The full variable domain, in which reference TRBV5-8 and TRBJ1-1 provide the parts outside the CDR3, is EAGVTQSPTHLIKTRGQQATLRCSPISGHTSVYWYQQALGLGLQFLLWYDEGEERNRGNFPPRFSGRQFPNYSSELNVNALELEDSALYLCASSFGYTEAFFGQGTRLTVV.

The chain is built from TRBV18 and TRBJ1-1; 7 bases align to TRBD1. Germline loops: CDR1 KGHSH, CDR2 LQKENI. The junction had 9 bases not matched to a gene; V was cut back by 6 bases and J by 5 bases. CDR3 length: 14 residues. CDR3: CASSRVEQGTEAFF. For the CDR3, the DNA is TGTGCCAGCTCTCGAGTAGAACAGGGGACTGAAGCTTTCTTT.

This clone was observed once. In DNA, the CDR3 is TGCGCCAGCAGCCCGGGGACAGCAGAAGAGACCCAGTACTTC. Protein: CASSPGTAEETQYF. The chain couples TRBV5-1 to TRBJ2-5; 7 positions match TRBD1. CDR3 length: 14 amino acids. Trimming cost V 4 bases and J 3 bases; bases outside gene matches: 6. Germline CDR1 reads SGHRS; CDR2 reads YFSETQ.

The chain recombines TRBV6-1 with TRBJ2-7, with a weak D call TRBD2 (6 bases). Germline V gene data show CDR1 as MNHNS and CDR2 as SASEGT. The V gene lost 2 bases and the J gene lost 2 bases, with 16 bases spanning the gap. The CDR3 has 16 amino acids. CDR3 amino acids: CASSEWRAGETYEQYF. The CDR3 nucleotides read TGTGCCAGCAGTGAATGGAGGGCAGGAGAAACCTACGAGCAGTACTTC.

The chain joins TRBV29-1 to TRBJ2-3, with D possibly matching TRBD1 (6 bases). V was clipped by 4 bases and J by 0 bases, with 11 bases between them. Germline V gene sequence: CDR1 SQVTM, CDR2 ANQGSEA. This CDR3 has 14 amino acids. CDR3 sequence reads: CSVGQVLSTDTQYF. The CDR3 DNA reads TGCAGCGTTGGACAGGTTCTCAGCACAGATACGCAGTATTTT.

The chain links TRBV27 to TRBJ1-5; TRBD1 might be the D (5 bases). CDR3 length: 14 amino acids. Germline V gene sequence: CDR1 MNHEY, CDR2 SMNVEV (reference sequence). The V end was cut by 8 bases, the J end by 7 bases, with 18 bases between. The CDR3 sequence is CASAIQTGVQPQHF. The DNA for the CDR3 is TGTGCCAGCGCAATTCAGACGGGGGTCCAGCCCCAGCATTTT.

The chain combines TRBV5-1 with TRBJ2-3; 13 bases line up with TRBD2. J gave up 3 bases and V 0 bases, and 4 bases lay outside the gene matches. In germline, CDR1 is SGHRS, CDR2 YFSETQ. This CDR3 has 17 residues. The CDR3 nucleotides read TGCGCCAGCAGCTTGGCCACTAGCGGGGGGGCGACAGATACGCAGTATTTT. Protein: CASSLATSGGATDTQYF. The full variable domain, its missing parts supplied by reference TRBV5-1 and TRBJ2-3, is KAGVTQTPRYLIKTRGQQVTLSCSPISGHRSVSWYQQTPGQGLQFLFEYFSETQRNKGNFPGRFSGRQFSNSRSEMNVSTLELGDSALYLCASSLATSGGATDTQYFGPGTRLTVL.

The chain joins TRBV4-2 to TRBJ2-1; 7 bases match TRBD2. Trimming took 0 bases from V and 7 from J; bases not matched to a gene: 9. This CDR3 spans 16 amino acids. Germline assignment: CDR1 LGHNA and CDR2 YNFKEQ. The DNA of the CDR3 is TGTGCCAGCAGCCAAGAGGATAGGAGCGGGGCAAATGAGCAGTTCTTC. This codes for CASSQEDRSGANEQFF.

The chain couples TRBV6-5 to TRBJ1-1; D is unclear. Trimming took off 5 bases at V and 3 bases at J, with 13 bases between the two ends. Germline values: CDR1 MNHEY, CDR2 SVGAGI. The CDR3 sequence is 14 residues long. This chain's CDR3 is CASSEPGRDTEAFF. CDR3 nucleotides: TGTGCCAGCAGTGAGCCGGGGAGGGACACTGAAGCTTTCTTT.

This rearrangement joins TRBV15 to TRBJ2-7; the D gene is possibly TRBD1 (5 bases). CDR3 length: 15 amino acids. Trimming took off 5 bases at V and 4 bases at J, with 18 bases between the two ends. Germline V lookup: CDR1 LNHNV, CDR2 YYDKDF (reference sequence). The CDR3 nucleotides are TGTGCCACCAGCCAGTCGATGGACATTGGATACGAGCAGTACTTC. Translated, it gives CATSQSMDIGYEQYF.